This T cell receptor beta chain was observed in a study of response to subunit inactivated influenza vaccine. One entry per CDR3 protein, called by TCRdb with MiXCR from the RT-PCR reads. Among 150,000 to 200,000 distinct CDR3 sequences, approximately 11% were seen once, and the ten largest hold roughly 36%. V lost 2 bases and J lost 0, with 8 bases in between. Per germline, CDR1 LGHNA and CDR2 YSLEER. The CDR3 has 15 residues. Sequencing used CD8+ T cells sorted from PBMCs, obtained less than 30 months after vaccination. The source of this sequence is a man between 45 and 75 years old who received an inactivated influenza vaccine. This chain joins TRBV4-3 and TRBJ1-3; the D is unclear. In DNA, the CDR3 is TGCGCCAGCAGCCAAAGACTGCTCTCTGGAAACACCATATATTTT. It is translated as CASSQRLLSGNTIYF.